The TCR beta chain described here comes from a study of T-cell reconstitution after alpha-beta-depleted transplantation in children. A library of TCRbeta sequences, prepared with unique molecular identifiers, was generated. TCRdb called the PCR reads again in MiXCR, with one record for every CDR3 protein. This sample yields about 980,000 distinct CDR3 sequences, of which 25% to 35% are seen a single time; over 25% belongs to the top ten. General study findings and limits: Reportedly, roughly two months post-transplant, alpha-beta T cells arose from several hundred expanded graft clones. Fresh T-cell production supplied most of the T-cell counts and diversity seen one year after transplant.

About this clonotype: The antigen remains unidentified.

Sequenced here: PBMCs, mostly from graft donor cells, sampled 360 days after TCRalphabeta/CD19-depleted stem cell transplant. This clonotype was sampled from a boy in the first two years of life who had a stem cell transplant for SCID, so the T cells may come from the graft donor.

The CDR3 nucleotides read TGTGCCAGCAGCTTAAGGAAGGGACAGGGAATCGCCGGGGAGCTGTTTTTT. It specifies CASSLRKGQGIAGELFF. V and J are TRBV7-9 and TRBJ2-2; 9 nucleotides agree with TRBD1. CDR3 length equals 17 residues. CDR1 is SEHNR and CDR2 is FQNEAQ in the germline V gene (reference sequence). The trim removed 2 bases at V and 6 bases at J, leaving 10 bases unmatched.